The 30 T cell receptor beta chains below all came from one sample that was sequenced in a study of metastatic and nonmetastatic thyroid tumors. TCRdb recomputed clones from the PCR reads via MiXCR. The sample has around 24,000 clones, 24% seen once. Ahead of thyroid surgery, no patient had received treatment of any kind. The specimen sequenced was tumor tissue. The receptor source for this set is a male donor with papillary thyroid cancer or a benign thyroid nodule (not recorded which). Some clones in this sample may be carry-over from other donors' samples.

About this clone itself: Just one base apart from a much larger clone, this may be a read error. V usage is TRBV7-2 and J usage is TRBJ2-5; no clear D gene. Germline assignment: CDR1 SGHTA and CDR2 FQGNSA. The CDR3 has 15 residues. With 7 bases removed from V and 2 bases from J, the gap between germline ends came to 17 bases. The CDR3 is CASIPRLLGQETQYF. The CDR3, as DNA: TGTGCCAGCATCCCCCGACTTTTGGGTCAAGAGACCCAGTACTTC.

Comment on this clone: A read error may account for a junction end that differs from germline. The CDR3 region is CASAKREGADTHYF. The CDR3 nucleotides read TGCGCCAGCGCGAAGCGGGAAGGTGCAGATACGCATTATTTT. The chain recombines TRBV10-2 with TRBJ2-3, with 7 bases matching TRBD2. The CDR3 sequence is 14 residues long. From germline, CDR1 is WSHSY and CDR2 SAAADI.

This clone was detected many times. Other DNA sequences in the same sample also yield this CDR3. The chain joins TRBV2 to TRBJ1-6, with D unresolved. This CDR3 has 15 residues. V lost 8 bases, J lost 8 bases, and 19 bases lay in between. From germline, CDR1 is SNHLY and CDR2 FYNNEI. The DNA of the CDR3 is TGTGCCAGCTATGGGGAGGTTCGGGGTGATTCACCCCTCCACTTT. Translated: CASYGEVRGDSPLHF.

Points on this clone: This could be a read error, since a much larger clone is one nucleotide away. The chain uses TRBV11-1 and TRBJ2-1; the match to TRBD2 covers 11 bases. CDR1 is SGHAT and CDR2 is FQDESV in the germline V gene (reference sequence). The length of the CDR3 is 18 residues. The CDR3 DNA follows: TGTGCCAGCGGCTTAGTCAGGACTAGCGGGTTCTCCTACAATGAGCAGTTCTTC. Translation: CASGLVRTSGFSYNEQFF. The whole variable domain, remainder taken from reference TRBV11-1 and TRBJ2-1, is EAEVAQSPRYKITEKSQAVAFWCDPISGHATLYWYRQILGQGPELLVQFQDESVVDDSQLPKDRFSAERLKGVDSTLKIQPAELGDSAMYLCASGLVRTSGFSYNEQFFGPGTRLTVL.

Regarding this clone: One base away lies a much larger clone, so this may be a sequencing read error. J is TRBJ2-3 and V is TRBV20-1, with a possible D match to TRBD2 (6 bases). This CDR3 region has 14 residues. V was trimmed by 6 bases and J by 2 bases, leaving 15 bases between them. The V gene's germline CDR1 is DFQATT and CDR2 SNEGSKA (reference sequence). CDR3 DNA: TGCAGTGCCACCCTCTGGGGGGACACAGATACGCAGTATTTT. Amino acid sequence: CSATLWGDTDTQYF.

CDR3 nucleotides: TGCAGTGCGGGGGGACTAGCGGGGGACCCCTACAATGAGCAGTTCTTC. This sequence encodes CSAGGLAGDPYNEQFF. This rearrangement joins TRBV20-1 to TRBJ2-1, with TRBD2 identical over 14 bases. Germline trimming cut 6 bases from V and 2 bases from J; bases unmatched to any gene: 6. Germline CDR1 is DFQATT and CDR2 is SNEGSKA (reference sequence). CDR3 length equals 16 residues.

This clone was seen repeatedly, ten times or more. This chain uses TRBV28 with TRBJ2-5, with D perhaps given as TRBD1 or TRBD2 (5 bases each). The V gene's germline CDR1 is MDHEN and CDR2 SYDVKM. Trimming cost V 4 bases and J 5 bases, with 14 bases left between them. The CDR3 sequence is 14 residues long. CDR3 sequence: CASSSDGARETQYF. In DNA form, the CDR3 reads TGTGCCAGCAGTTCAGACGGGGCTAGGGAGACCCAGTACTTC.

In its sample, this clone was seen many times. J is TRBJ1-3 and V is TRBV7-2; D is unresolved. Trimming took off 2 bases at V and 2 bases at J, with 10 bases between the two ends. The CDR3 is 15 amino acids. The V gene's germline CDR1 is SGHTA and CDR2 FQGNSA. For the CDR3, the DNA is TGTGCCAGCAGCTTATCCAGCGGGGCTGGAAACACCATATATTTT. Protein: CASSLSSGAGNTIYF.

As to this clone: A much larger clone lies one base from this, so it may be a read error. The chain recombines TRBV29-1 with TRBJ2-3; D call uncertain. The V end was cut by 5 bases, the J end by 0 bases, with 6 bases between. Germline loops: CDR1 SQVTM, CDR2 ANQGSEA. The CDR3 is 12 residues long. CDR3 residues: CSVSPSTDTQYF. The CDR3 DNA follows: TGCAGCGTTTCTCCTAGCACAGATACGCAGTATTTT.

This clone was seen at least ten times. This rearrangement joins TRBV6-1 to TRBJ2-1; D might be TRBD2 (5 bases). The germline gives CDR1 MNHNS, CDR2 SASEGT. The CDR3 spans 14 residues. The V end was cut by 6 bases, the J end by 11 bases, with 20 bases between. CDR3 loop: CASSTYPPTSKQFF. The CDR3 DNA reads as TGTGCCAGCAGCACCTACCCCCCAACTAGTAAGCAGTTCTTC.

Concerning this clone itself: The conserved phenylalanine or tryptophan normally closing the CDR3 is absent here, so this likely arose from a read error. The chain combines TRBV28 with TRBJ1-1, with 8 nucleotides matching TRBD1. In germline, CDR1 is MDHEN, CDR2 SYDVKM. The CDR3 has 14 amino acids. Trimming at V came to 5 bases and at J to 6 bases, leaving 8 bases not matched to a gene. CDR3 sequence: CASSGYRGRPEAFL. The CDR3 DNA is TGTGCCAGCAGTGGATACAGGGGGAGACCTGAAGCTTTCTTA.

This clone was observed at least ten times. This chain connects TRBV7-2 to TRBJ1-6; D not resolved. Germline V gene sequence: CDR1 SGHTA, CDR2 FQGNSA. V dropped 0 bases and J dropped 8 bases, with 14 bases sitting between them. The CDR3 extends over 16 amino acids. The CDR3 nucleotides read TGTGCCAGCAGCTTAGCGCAGAGAGGGTTTGATTCACCCCTCCACTTT. Encoded protein: CASSLAQRGFDSPLHF. The complete variable domain, with remaining parts taken from reference TRBV7-2 and TRBJ1-6, reads GAGVSQSPSNKVTEKGKDVELRCDPISGHTALYWYRQSLGQGLEFLIYFQGNSAPDKSGLPSDRFSAERTGGSVSTLTIQRTQQEDSAVYLCASSLAQRGFDSPLHFGNGTRLTVT.

The CDR3 protein is CAWSSGTGDFYEQYF. DNA of the CDR3: TGTGCCTGGAGTTCCGGGACAGGGGATTTCTACGAGCAGTACTTC. The chain joins TRBV30 to TRBJ2-7, with 10 nucleotides matching TRBD1. This CDR3 spans 15 amino acids. Per germline, CDR1 GTSNPN and CDR2 SVGIG (reference sequence). The V segment lost 2 bases and the J segment 3 bases; nucleotides outside the gene matches: 7.

This clone was observed many times. The V call is TRBV27, the J call TRBJ2-1, with D possibly called TRBD1 or TRBD2 (5 bases each). Between the trimmed V and J ends, which lost 2 bases and 5 bases, there was a span of 19 bases. This CDR3 is built from 17 residues. Germline assignment: CDR1 MNHEY and CDR2 SMNVEV (reference sequence). The CDR3 region has the DNA TGTGCCAGCAGTTTAGGGGCGTACCTAGCAGAGGACAATGAGCAGTTCTTC. Protein sequence: CASSLGAYLAEDNEQFF.

Notes on this clone: A read error may be the cause here, since a much bigger clone is one base away. The J gene is TRBJ2-1, the V gene TRBV27; 7 bases are a match to TRBD2. V lost 2 bases, J lost 12 bases, and 22 bases stayed unmatched. The CDR3 is made up of 18 amino acids. Germline V lookup: CDR1 MNHEY, CDR2 SMNVEV (reference sequence). DNA for the CDR3: TGTGCCAGCAGTTTAGGGGGAGATCAGCGGGGACCCCAAGGTGGGCAGTTCTTC. This sequence encodes CASSLGGDQRGPQGGQFF.

This clone occurred many times. This chain links TRBV9 with TRBJ2-6; 13 bases are shared with TRBD2. V dropped 4 bases and J dropped 7; count of bases not matched to a gene: 5. This CDR3 region has 16 residues. CDR1 is SGDLS and CDR2 is YYNGEE in the germline V gene. CDR3 nucleotides: TGTGCCAGCAGCATGGGACTAGCGGGATTTGCCAACGTCCTGACTTTC. Residues: CASSMGLAGFANVLTF.

In this sample, this clone turned up a few times. At one end, the junction sequence differs from germline, possibly due to a read error. Other nucleotide sequences in the sample specify the same CDR3. V and J are TRBV28 and TRBJ2-2, with D possibly being TRBD1 or TRBD2 (5 bases each). The CDR3 consists of 16 residues. Looked up from germline, CDR1 is MDHEN and CDR2 is SYDVKM. Here the CDR3 DNA reads TGTGCCAGCAGCGTCATCGGGGCAGGTGATACCGGTGAGCTGTTTTTT. It yields the protein CASSVIGAGDTGELFF.

This clone was counted at least ten times. The CDR3 here is CASSLLDSRRREQYF. The CDR3, as DNA: TGTGCCAGCAGTTTACTTGACTCCCGGCGCAGGGAGCAGTACTTC. The chain is built from TRBV28 and TRBJ2-7; D remains ambiguous. Germline V gene lookup returns CDR1 MDHEN and CDR2 SYDVKM. This CDR3 comprises 15 residues. V lost 2 bases, J lost 7 bases, and 18 bases lay in between. Full variable domain (outside the CDR3, taken from reference TRBV28 and TRBJ2-7): DVKVTQSSRYLVKRTGEKVFLECVQDMDHENMFWYRQDPGLGLRLIYFSYDVKMKEKGDIPEGYSVSREKKERFSLILESASTNQTSMYLCASSLLDSRRREQYFGPGTRLTVT.

The CDR3 nucleotides read TGTGCCATACCGACGGCGGGGTCAAACGGGAGCTCCTATAATTCACCCCTCCACTTT. This encodes CAIPTAGSNGSSYNSPLHF. The J gene is TRBJ1-6, the V gene TRBV10-3; D gene ambiguous. The CDR3 spans 19 residues. V shed 9 bases and J shed 0 bases, with 24 bases lying between them. Per germline, CDR1 ENHRY and CDR2 SYGVKD.

This clone showed up many times. In the same sample, other DNA sequences code for this CDR3. This chain links TRBV4-1 with TRBJ2-3; D gene unclear. CDR1 is MGHRA, CDR2 YSYEKL, per germline. The CDR3 loop spans 14 amino acids. V shed 0 bases and J shed 5 bases, with 9 bases lying between them. The chain's CDR3 is CASSQDSVGDTQYF. The CDR3 region has the DNA TGCGCCAGCAGCCAAGATTCCGTGGGAGATACGCAGTATTTT.

This clone was observed at least ten times. The gene calls are TRBV19 and TRBJ2-7; the D gene is possibly TRBD2 (6 bases). Looked up from germline, CDR1 is LNHDA and CDR2 is SQIVND (reference sequence). Between the trimmed V and J ends, which lost 7 bases and 0 bases, there was a span of 13 bases. The CDR3 extends over 14 amino acids. CDR3 sequence: CASTPSGSSYEQYF. The CDR3 bases are TGTGCCAGTACCCCGAGCGGGTCCTCCTACGAGCAGTACTTC.

This clone came up many times. This sequence joins TRBV6-2 or TRBV6-3 and TRBJ2-5; D remains ambiguous. This CDR3 region has 13 residues. Germline V lookup: CDR1 MNHEY, CDR2 SVGEGT. The V and J ends lost 6 bases and 4 bases respectively, with 12 bases between them. CDR3 sequence: CASRQSIRETQYF. CDR3 DNA sequence: TGTGCCAGCAGGCAGTCGATTCGAGAGACCCAGTACTTC.

The table lists this clone with many counts. V gene TRBV3-1 combines with J gene TRBJ1-2; D is unclear. The CDR3 extends over 13 amino acids. V lost 4 bases and J lost 4, with 10 bases in between. Germline lookup yields CDR1 LGHDT and CDR2 YNNKEL (reference sequence). For the CDR3, the DNA is TGTGCCAGCAGCCCGTCGACGGTCTATGGCTACACCTTC. Encoded protein: CASSPSTVYGYTF.

On this clone itself: This may arise from a read error, as a much more abundant clone is one base away. Other DNA sequences in this sample translate to the same CDR3. The V gene is TRBV28, the J gene TRBJ1-4, with unresolved D. CDR1 MDHEN and CDR2 SYDVKM come from the germline V gene. Trimming cost V 2 bases and J 3 bases, with 13 bases left between them. The CDR3 extends over 16 amino acids. CDR3 region: CASSLPGTAPNEKLFF. Here the CDR3 DNA reads TGTGCCAGCAGTTTACCCGGTACAGCTCCTAATGAAAAACTGTTTTTT.

This chain joins TRBV7-6 and TRBJ2-7; 10 nucleotides line up with TRBD2. There are 17 residues in the CDR3. V trimming: 1 base; J trimming: 3 bases; junction bases outside the gene matches: 9. Germline V gene sequence: CDR1 SGHVS, CDR2 FNYEAQ. CDR3 DNA sequence: TGTGCCAGCAGCTTAGGCTCGGGACTAGCGATGGGCTACGAGCAGTACTTC. Translation: CASSLGSGLAMGYEQYF.

This clone was detected ten times or more. The chain joins TRBV4-1 to TRBJ2-4; 11 nucleotides align to TRBD2. The CDR3 loop spans 18 amino acids. Per germline, CDR1 MGHRA and CDR2 YSYEKL. After removal of 0 bases from V and 7 bases from J, the junction contained 11 bases not matched to a gene. The CDR3 region is CASSQEAVASGRMNIQYF. The DNA for the CDR3 is TGCGCCAGCAGCCAAGAAGCAGTGGCTAGCGGGAGGATGAACATTCAGTACTTC.

This clone was counted many times. The V and J genes are TRBV30 and TRBJ2-1, with TRBD2 matching over 9 bases. This CDR3 has 12 amino acids. V lost 8 bases to trimming and J lost 4 bases; unmatched junction nucleotides: 3. Germline V gene lookup returns CDR1 GTSNPN and CDR2 SVGIG (reference sequence). The CDR3 region has the DNA TGTGCCGGGACTAGCAGATACAATGAGCAGTTCTTC. Protein product: CAGTSRYNEQFF.

The rearrangement joins TRBV7-9 to TRBJ2-5, with 8 bases identical to TRBD1. Trimming cost V 5 bases and J 8 bases; bases outside gene matches: 7. CDR1 is SEHNR, CDR2 FQNEAQ, per germline (reference sequence). CDR3 length: 13 amino acids. Here the CDR3 reads CASSPTGGDTQYF. The CDR3, as DNA: TGTGCCAGCAGCCCTACAGGGGGAGATACCCAGTACTTC.

This clone showed up many times. In the same sample, other DNA sequences code for this CDR3. The chain couples TRBV5-4 to TRBJ2-1; 13 bases are shared with TRBD2. V was pared by 4 bases and J by 7 bases, with 5 bases of the junction left unmatched. Germline-derived CDR1 and CDR2 are SGHNT and YYREEE (reference sequence). The CDR3 contains 15 residues. The CDR3 DNA sequence: TGTGCCAGCAGCCCGGGACTAGCGGGACAGAATGAGCAGTTCTTC. Its protein product is CASSPGLAGQNEQFF.

This clone was detected ten times or more. This specimen includes other DNA sequences encoding the same CDR3. J is TRBJ1-4 and V is TRBV28, with D possibly TRBD1 on 6 matching bases. V lost 6 bases and J lost 4, with 6 bases in between. Germline V lookup: CDR1 MDHEN, CDR2 SYDVKM. This CDR3 comprises 12 residues. CDR3 residues: CASSRGNEKLFF. CDR3 sequence (DNA): TGTGCCAGCAGCAGGGGTAATGAAAAACTGTTTTTT.